The clone carrying this T cell receptor beta chain was picked up many times. Its cognate antigen is unknown. The sample comes from a study of T cells in Graves' hyperthyroidism and ophthalmopathy. Study-wide points: In the blood, most expanded thyroid clonotypes above 0.001 appeared as well. In validation, the model predicted ophthalmopathy. These predictions came a median about 6.5 months before onset.

The CDR3 regions of TCR beta were amplified from RNA transcripts. In the first-round RT-PCR of the TCR CDR3, the HTBI primer set was used. TCRdb re-analysed the multiplex PCR reads in MiXCR, keeping a single row per CDR3 protein. The profile shows some 550,000 distinct CDR3 sequences, about a fifth of them singletons. Per germline, CDR1 MDHEN and CDR2 SYDVKM. Germline trimming cut 3 bases from V and 3 bases from J; bases unmatched to any gene: 8. This CDR3 spans 15 amino acids. Exclusion of a patient resulted from uncontrolled infection, other autoimmune disease, pregnancy or lactation. This sequence originates from a man between 18 and 35 years old with Graves' hyperthyroidism. The chain is built from TRBV28 and TRBJ2-7, with 7 bases matching TRBD2. Sequenced material: blood. The CDR3: CASSLSAGDGYEQYF. CDR3 in DNA: TGTGCCAGCAGTTTGTCGGCGGGGGACGGCTACGAGCAGTACTTC. Variable domain in full (rest from reference TRBV28 and TRBJ2-7): DVKVTQSSRYLVKRTGEKVFLECVQDMDHENMFWYRQDPGLGLRLIYFSYDVKMKEKGDIPEGYSVSREKKERFSLILESASTNQTSMYLCASSLSAGDGYEQYFGPGTRLTVT.